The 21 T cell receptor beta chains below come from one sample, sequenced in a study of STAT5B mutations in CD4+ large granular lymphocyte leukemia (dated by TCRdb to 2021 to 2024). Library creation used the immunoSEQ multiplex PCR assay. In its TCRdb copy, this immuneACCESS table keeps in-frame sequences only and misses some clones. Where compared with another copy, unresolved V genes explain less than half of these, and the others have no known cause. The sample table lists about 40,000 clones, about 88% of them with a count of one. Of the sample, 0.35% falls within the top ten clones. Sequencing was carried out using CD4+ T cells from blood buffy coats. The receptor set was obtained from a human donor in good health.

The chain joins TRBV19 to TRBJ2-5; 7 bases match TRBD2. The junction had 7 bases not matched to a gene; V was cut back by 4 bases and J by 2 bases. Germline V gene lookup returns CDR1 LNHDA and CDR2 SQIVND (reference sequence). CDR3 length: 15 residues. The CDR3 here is CASSSGGQGQETQYF. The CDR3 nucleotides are TGTGCCAGTAGTAGCGGGGGTCAGGGTCAAGAGACCCAGTACTTC.

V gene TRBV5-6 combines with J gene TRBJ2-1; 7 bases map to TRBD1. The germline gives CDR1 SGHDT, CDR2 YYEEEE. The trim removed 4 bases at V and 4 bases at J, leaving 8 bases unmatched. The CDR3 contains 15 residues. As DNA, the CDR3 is TGTGCCAGCAGCCCCTGGACAGGCGCGTACAATGAGCAGTTCTTC. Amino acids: CASSPWTGAYNEQFF.

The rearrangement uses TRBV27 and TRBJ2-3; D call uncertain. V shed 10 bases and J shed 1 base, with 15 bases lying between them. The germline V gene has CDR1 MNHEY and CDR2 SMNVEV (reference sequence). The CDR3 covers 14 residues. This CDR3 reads CATGTILRTDTQYF. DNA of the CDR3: TGTGCCACCGGCACGATCTTGCGCACAGATACGCAGTATTTT.

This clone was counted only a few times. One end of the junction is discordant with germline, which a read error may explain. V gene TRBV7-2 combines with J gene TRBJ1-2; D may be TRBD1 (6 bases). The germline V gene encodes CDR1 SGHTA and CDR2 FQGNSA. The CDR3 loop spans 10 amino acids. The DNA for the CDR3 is TGTGCCAGCAGCTTAACAGGGCTGAGCTTC. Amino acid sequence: CASSLTGLSF.

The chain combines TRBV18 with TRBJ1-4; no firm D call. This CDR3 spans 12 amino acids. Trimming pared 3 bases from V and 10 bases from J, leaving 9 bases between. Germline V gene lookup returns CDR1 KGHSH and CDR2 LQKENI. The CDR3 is CASSPDSGKLFF. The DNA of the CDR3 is TGTGCCAGCTCACCGGACTCAGGAAAACTGTTTTTT.

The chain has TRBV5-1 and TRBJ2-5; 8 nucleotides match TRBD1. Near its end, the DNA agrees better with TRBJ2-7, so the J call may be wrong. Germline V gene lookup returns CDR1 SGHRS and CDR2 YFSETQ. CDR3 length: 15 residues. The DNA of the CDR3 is TGCGCCAGCAGCCCGACTGGACAGGGAGGCTACGAGCAGTACTTC. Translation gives CASSPTGQGGYEQYF.

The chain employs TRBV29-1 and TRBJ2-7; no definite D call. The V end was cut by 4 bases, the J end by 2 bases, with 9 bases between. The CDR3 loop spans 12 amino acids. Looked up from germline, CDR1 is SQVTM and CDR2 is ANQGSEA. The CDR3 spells CSVVSETYEQYF. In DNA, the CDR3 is TGCAGCGTTGTGTCGGAGACCTACGAGCAGTACTTC.

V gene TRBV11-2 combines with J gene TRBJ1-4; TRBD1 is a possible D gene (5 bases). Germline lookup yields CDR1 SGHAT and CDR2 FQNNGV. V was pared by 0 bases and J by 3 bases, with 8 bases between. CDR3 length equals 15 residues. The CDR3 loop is CASSLEAGPNEKLFF. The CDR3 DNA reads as TGTGCCAGCAGCTTAGAGGCGGGGCCTAATGAAAAACTGTTTTTT.

CDR3 sequence reads: CASSRAGETQYF. The CDR3 DNA sequence: TGTGCCAGCAGCCGGGCCGGGGAGACCCAGTACTTC. J is TRBJ2-5 and V is TRBV7-8; D is uncertain. Germline V gene lookup returns CDR1 SGHVS and CDR2 FQNEAQ. Trimming removed 5 bases at V and 5 bases at J, with 9 bases between. The length of the CDR3 is 12 residues.

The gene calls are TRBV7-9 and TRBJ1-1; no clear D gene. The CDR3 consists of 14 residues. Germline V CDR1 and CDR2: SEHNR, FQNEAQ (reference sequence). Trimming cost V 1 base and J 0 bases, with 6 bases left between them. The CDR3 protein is CASSLDHLNTEAFF. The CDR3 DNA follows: TGTGCCAGCAGCTTAGATCACTTGAACACTGAAGCTTTCTTT. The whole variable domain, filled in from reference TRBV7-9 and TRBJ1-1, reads DTGVSQNPRHKITKRGQNVTFRCDPISEHNRLYWYRQTLGQGPEFLTYFQNEAQLEKSRLLSDRFSAERPKGSFSTLEIQRTEQGDSAMYLCASSLDHLNTEAFFGQGTRLTVV.

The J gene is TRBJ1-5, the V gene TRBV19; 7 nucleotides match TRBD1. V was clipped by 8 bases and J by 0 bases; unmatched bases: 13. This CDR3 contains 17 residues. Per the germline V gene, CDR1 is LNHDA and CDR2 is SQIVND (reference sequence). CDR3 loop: CASAPGQNFYSNQPQHF. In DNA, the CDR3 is TGTGCCAGTGCCCCGGGACAGAATTTTTATAGCAATCAGCCCCAGCATTTT.

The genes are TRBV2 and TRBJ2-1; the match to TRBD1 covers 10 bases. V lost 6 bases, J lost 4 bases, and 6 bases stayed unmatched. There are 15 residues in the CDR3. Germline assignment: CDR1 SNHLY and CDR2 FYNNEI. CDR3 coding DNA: TGTGCCAGCAGCCGACAGGGGGCCAATTACAATGAGCAGTTCTTC. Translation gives CASSRQGANYNEQFF.

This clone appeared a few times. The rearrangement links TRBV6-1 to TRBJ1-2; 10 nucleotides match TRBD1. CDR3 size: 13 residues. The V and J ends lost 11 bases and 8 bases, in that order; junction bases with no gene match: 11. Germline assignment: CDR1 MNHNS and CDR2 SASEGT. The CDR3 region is CAGSPGTGEGYTF. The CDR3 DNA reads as TGTGCCGGATCTCCCGGGACAGGGGAGGGCTACACCTTC.

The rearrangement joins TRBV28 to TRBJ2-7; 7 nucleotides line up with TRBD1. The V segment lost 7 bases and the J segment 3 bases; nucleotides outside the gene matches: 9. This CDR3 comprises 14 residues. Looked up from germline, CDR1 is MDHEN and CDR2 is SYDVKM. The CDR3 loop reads CASTGQTGNYEQYF. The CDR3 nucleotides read TGTGCCAGCACCGGCCAGACAGGGAACTACGAGCAGTACTTC.

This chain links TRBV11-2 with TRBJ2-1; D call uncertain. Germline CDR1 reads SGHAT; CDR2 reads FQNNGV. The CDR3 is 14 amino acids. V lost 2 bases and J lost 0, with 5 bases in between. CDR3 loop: CASSLRVSYNEQFF. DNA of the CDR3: TGTGCCAGCAGCTTACGAGTCTCCTACAATGAGCAGTTCTTC.

The CDR3 DNA reads as TGTGCCAGCAGCTTAGAGGGTGGCTATGGCTACACCTTC. As protein: CASSLEGGYGYTF. The genes are TRBV7-9 and TRBJ1-2; D remains unclear. The CDR3 has 13 residues. The V end was cut by 1 base, the J end by 4 bases, with 7 bases between. From germline, CDR1 is SEHNR and CDR2 FQNEAQ (reference sequence).

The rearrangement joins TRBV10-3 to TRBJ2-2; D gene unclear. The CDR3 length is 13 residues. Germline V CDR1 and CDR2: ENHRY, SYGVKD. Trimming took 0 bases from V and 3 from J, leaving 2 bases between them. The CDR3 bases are TGTGCCATCAGTGAGTCGGACACCGGGGAGCTGTTTTTT. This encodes CAISESDTGELFF.

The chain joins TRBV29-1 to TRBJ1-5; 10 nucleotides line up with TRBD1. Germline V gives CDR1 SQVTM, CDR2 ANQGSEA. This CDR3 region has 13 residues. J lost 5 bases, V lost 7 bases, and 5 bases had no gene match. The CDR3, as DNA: TGCAGCGGAGGACAGGGGGGGGATCAGCCCCAGCATTTT. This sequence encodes CSGGQGGDQPQHF.

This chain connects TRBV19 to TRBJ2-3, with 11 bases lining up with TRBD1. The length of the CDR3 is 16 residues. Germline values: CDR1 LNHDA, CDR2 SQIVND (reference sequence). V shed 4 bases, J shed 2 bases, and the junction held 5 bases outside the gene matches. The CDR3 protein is CASSSRDRGNTDTQYF. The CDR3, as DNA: TGTGCCAGTAGTAGCCGGGACAGGGGGAACACAGATACGCAGTATTTT.

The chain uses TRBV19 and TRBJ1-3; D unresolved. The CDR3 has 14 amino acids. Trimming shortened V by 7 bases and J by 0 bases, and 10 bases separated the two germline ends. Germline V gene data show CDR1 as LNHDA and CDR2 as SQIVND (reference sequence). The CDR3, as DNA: TGTGCCAGTAAGGCTTATCTCTCTGGAAACACCATATATTTT. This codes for CASKAYLSGNTIYF.

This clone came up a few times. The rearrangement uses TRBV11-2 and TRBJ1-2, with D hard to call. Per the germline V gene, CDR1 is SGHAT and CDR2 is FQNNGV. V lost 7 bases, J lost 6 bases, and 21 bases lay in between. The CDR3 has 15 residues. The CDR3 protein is CASTVRATPENGYTF. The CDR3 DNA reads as TGTGCCAGCACCGTTAGGGCCACACCGGAGAATGGCTACACCTTC. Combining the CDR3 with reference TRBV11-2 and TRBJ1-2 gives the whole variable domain EAGVAQSPRYKIIEKRQSVAFWCNPISGHATLYWYQQILGQGPKLLIQFQNNGVVDDSQLPKDRFSAERLKGVDSTLKIQPAKLEDSAVYLCASTVRATPENGYTFGSGTRLTVV.